Below, 10 T cell receptor beta chains from the same sample are listed, as sequenced in a study of T-cell memory formation after mild COVID-19. MiXCR, run by TCRdb on the 5' RACE reads, gives a single entry per CDR3 protein. There are a few hundred thousand distinct CDR3 sequences in the sample; over 20% occur only once, and around 12% lies in the top ten. The sample comprised PBMCs or a T cell subset sorted from them (not recorded which). These receptors all stem from an adult woman who had mild COVID-19 (a few samples of this study predate the infection). Cell type and time point are not known.

This clonotype was seen only a few times. This chain joins TRBV15 and TRBJ2-5; D uncertain. CDR3 length equals 14 residues. Germline CDR1 reads LNHNV; CDR2 reads YYDKDF (reference sequence). Trimming cost V 2 bases and J 3 bases, with 10 bases left between them. CDR3 residues: CATSRLGAKETQYF. DNA of the CDR3: TGTGCCACCAGCAGACTCGGCGCGAAAGAGACCCAGTACTTC.

The J gene is TRBJ2-1, the V gene TRBV7-2; the match to TRBD2 covers 7 bases. With 4 bases clipped from V and 10 bases from J, the junction kept 4 bases outside the gene matches. Germline V CDR1 and CDR2: SGHTA, FQGNSA. The CDR3 consists of 12 residues. CDR3 nucleotides: TGTGCCAGCAGCTCCCCCGGGAGGGAGCAGTTCTTC. Its translation: CASSSPGREQFF.

This chain joins TRBV9 and TRBJ2-3; D possibly corresponds to TRBD2 (5 bases). Trimming shortened V by 0 bases and J by 8 bases, and 7 bases separated the two germline ends. The CDR3 runs to 12 residues. Germline V gene sequence: CDR1 SGDLS, CDR2 YYNGEE. This CDR3 reads CASSVGSGTQYF. The CDR3 region has the DNA TGTGCCAGCAGCGTAGGGAGCGGTACGCAGTATTTT.

This clonotype was seen a handful of times. The V and J genes are TRBV6-5 and TRBJ1-2, with TRBD1 matching 10 bases. CDR1 and CDR2 from the germline V gene are MNHEY and SVGAGI. CDR3 length equals 14 residues. Losses at the gene ends were 7 bases for V and 4 bases for J; bases not matched to a gene: 6. The CDR3 reads CASTRQGAGYGYTF. The CDR3, as DNA: TGTGCCAGCACCAGACAGGGGGCTGGCTATGGCTACACCTTC.

There are a few counts of this clonotype. The chain recombines TRBV5-1 with TRBJ2-3; a weak D match, TRBD2 (6 bases). The ends were cut back, 4 bases at V and 4 bases at J, with 16 bases in the middle. This CDR3 is built from 15 residues. Germline-derived CDR1 and CDR2 are SGHRS and YFSETQ. Here the CDR3 reads CASSPVLARADTQYF. The CDR3 nucleotides read TGCGCCAGCAGCCCGGTACTAGCCAGAGCAGATACGCAGTATTTT.

The chain links TRBV20-1 to TRBJ2-5, with no clear D. Germline CDR1 reads DFQATT; CDR2 reads SNEGSKA (reference sequence). V shed 0 bases and J shed 1 base, with 9 bases lying between them. This CDR3 spans 14 amino acids. In DNA, the CDR3 is TGCAGTGCTAGAGAACCCGTAAGCCAAGAGACCCAGTACTTC. It is translated as CSAREPVSQETQYF.

There are a few counts of this clonotype. The chain joins TRBV5-5 to TRBJ2-3; D is undetermined. Germline V lookup: CDR1 SGHKS, CDR2 YYEKEE (reference sequence). The CDR3 sequence is 12 residues long. Trimming took off 4 bases at V and 6 bases at J, with 9 bases between the two ends. Here the CDR3 DNA reads TGTGCCAGCAGCCCCTTTTCGGATACGCAGTATTTT. Its translation is CASSPFSDTQYF.

This clonotype came up a few times. The rearrangement joins TRBV4-1 to TRBJ1-2, with D uncertain. V lost 3 bases, J lost 0 bases, and 11 bases lay in between. Germline CDR1 is MGHRA and CDR2 is YSYEKL. The CDR3 has 15 amino acids. This chain's CDR3 is CASSQVDTANYGYTF. In DNA, the CDR3 is TGCGCCAGCAGCCAGGTAGACACAGCTAACTATGGCTACACCTTC.

The CDR3 here is CASSIPGLVASSEQFF. Written as DNA, the CDR3 is TGTGCCAGCAGCATACCGGGACTAGTAGCATCAAGTGAGCAGTTCTTC. The chain couples TRBV5-8 to TRBJ2-1, with TRBD2 identical over 8 bases. Germline loops: CDR1 SGHTS, CDR2 YDEGEE. The CDR3 length is 16 residues. The J segment lost 9 bases and the V segment lost 4 bases, leaving 15 bases of the junction unmatched.

This clonotype came up a few times. The chain combines TRBV18 with TRBJ2-2; 9 nucleotides align to TRBD2. Trimming cost V 5 bases and J 6 bases; bases outside gene matches: 4. The CDR3 is 14 residues long. Germline assignment: CDR1 KGHSH and CDR2 LQKENI. The CDR3: CASSSIAGAGELFF. DNA of the CDR3: TGTGCCAGCTCATCGATAGCGGGAGCCGGGGAGCTGTTTTTT.